This TCR beta chain is drawn from a study of shared clonotypes between healthy human individuals. The V gene end was trimmed by 4 bases and the J gene end by 2 bases; junction bases not matched to a gene: 7. Germline V gives CDR1 SGHNT, CDR2 YYREEE (reference sequence). CDR3 length: 15 residues. Clones were read by immunoSEQ multiplex PCR, and TCRdb kept only the in-frame ones, dropping some. Altogether around 2.5 million clones are present, approximately 93% being singletons, with the ten largest covering around 0.37%. Sequencing was carried out using naive CD4+ T cells from PBMCs. The subset: CD45RA+ positively selected. The rearrangement uses TRBV5-4 and TRBJ2-7, with 9 nucleotides matching TRBD2. The receptor's source is a man younger than 30 in good health. Some clones in this sample may be carry-over from other donors' samples. CDR3 amino acids: CASSPHTSGPYEQYF. CDR3 bases: TGTGCCAGCAGCCCGCATACTAGCGGGCCCTACGAGCAGTACTTC.